This entry lists 22 T cell receptor beta chains sequenced from one sample in a study of T cells in Graves' hyperthyroidism and ophthalmopathy. Template material for amplifying TCR beta CDR3 regions consisted of RNA transcripts. First-round RT-PCR of the TCR CDR3 relied on the HTBI primer set. TCRdb ran MiXCR on the multiplex PCR reads and lists one entry per CDR3 protein. The data contain about 560,000 distinct CDR3 sequences, 35% to 55% of them singletons. The sequenced sample consisted of peripheral blood or thyroid tissue (not recorded which). The source of these receptors is a woman aged 18 to 35 with Graves' hyperthyroidism.

This chain connects TRBV5-5 to TRBJ1-5; D remains ambiguous. Germline CDR1 reads SGHKS; CDR2 reads YYEKEE (reference sequence). V dropped 4 bases and J dropped 0 bases, with 14 bases sitting between them. There are 16 residues in the CDR3. CDR3 sequence: CASSPQVLNSNQPQHF. Written as DNA, the CDR3 is TGTGCCAGCAGCCCCCAAGTACTAAATAGCAATCAGCCCCAGCATTTT.

The rearrangement links TRBV2 to TRBJ1-2, with D unresolved. Trimming pared 5 bases from V and 5 bases from J, leaving 15 bases between. Per the germline V gene, CDR1 is SNHLY and CDR2 is FYNNEI. There are 14 residues in the CDR3. The CDR3 reads CASSTRHSWYGYTF. The CDR3 DNA reads as TGTGCCAGCAGTACACGACATAGTTGGTATGGCTACACCTTC.

For this clonotype: This may arise from a read error, as a much more abundant clone is one base away. This chain links TRBV7-4 with TRBJ1-5; D is perhaps TRBD1 (5 bases). This CDR3 contains 16 residues. Germline lookup yields CDR1 SGHVT and CDR2 SQSDAQ. The CDR3 DNA is TGTGCCAGCAGCTTAGCTGGGGACGGAAACAATCGGCCCCAGCATTTT. It is translated as CASSLAGDGNNRPQHF. Looking up the rest from reference TRBV7-4 and TRBJ1-5 gives the full variable domain: GAGVSQSPRYKVAKRGRDVALRCDSISGHVTLYWYRQTLGQGSEVLTYSQSDAQRDKSGRPSGRFSAERPERSVSTLKIQRTEQGDSAVYLCASSLAGDGNNRPQHFGDGTRLSIL.

There are many counts of this clonotype. V usage is TRBV29-1 and J usage is TRBJ1-2; a weak D match, TRBD1 (6 bases). The ends were cut back, 7 bases at V and 5 bases at J, with 11 bases in the middle. This CDR3 has 11 residues. The germline CDR1 and CDR2 sequences are SQVTM and ANQGSEA. The CDR3 here is CSETGGYGYTF. DNA for the CDR3: TGCAGCGAGACAGGAGGGTATGGCTACACCTTC. Full variable domain (outside the CDR3, taken from reference TRBV29-1 and TRBJ1-2): SAVISQKPSRDICQRGTSLTIQCQVDSQVTMMFWYRQQPGQSLTLIATANQGSEATYESGFVIDKFPISRPNLTFSTLTVSNMSPEDSSIYLCSETGGYGYTFGSGTRLTVV.

The rearrangement joins TRBV7-9 to TRBJ2-7; D is uncertain. Germline V CDR1 and CDR2: SEHNR, FQNEAQ (reference sequence). CDR3 length: 12 amino acids. V was trimmed by 7 bases and J by 3 bases, leaving 10 bases between them. CDR3 in amino acids: CASTKSNYEQYF. As DNA, the CDR3 is TGTGCCAGCACCAAGAGTAACTACGAGCAGTACTTC.

This clonotype appeared many times. The chain couples TRBV7-9 to TRBJ2-5; TRBD2 aligns across 10 bases. Unmatched junction bases numbered 6, after V lost 5 bases and J lost 6 bases. CDR3 length: 14 residues. From germline, CDR1 is SEHNR and CDR2 FQNEAQ (reference sequence). The CDR3 bases are TGTGCCAGCAGCCCTAGCGGGAGTTCGAAGACCCAGTACTTC. As protein: CASSPSGSSKTQYF.

This clonotype was seen only a few times. The rearrangement links TRBV20-1 to TRBJ2-2; 7 positions agree with TRBD2. The CDR3 runs 13 residues. The V gene's germline CDR1 is DFQATT and CDR2 SNEGSKA (reference sequence). J gave up 8 bases and V 2 bases, and 5 bases lay outside the gene matches. The CDR3 DNA follows: TGCAGTGCTAGAAGGCCGGGAGGAGGGGAGCTGTTTTTT. Translation: CSARRPGGGELFF.

This clonotype was seen only a few times. This chain links TRBV12-3 or TRBV12-4 with TRBJ2-5; TRBD1 or TRBD2 may be the D gene (5 bases each). The V gene lost 5 bases and the J gene lost 2 bases, with 18 bases spanning the gap. The CDR3 is 16 amino acids. This CDR3 reads CASSDWSGSLQETQYF. CDR3 in DNA: TGTGCCAGCAGTGACTGGTCAGGGAGCTTACAAGAGACCCAGTACTTC.

This clonotype occurred many times. This sequence joins TRBV5-1 and TRBJ1-1, with a possible D match to TRBD1 (5 bases). Germline V CDR1 and CDR2: SGHRS, YFSETQ. The ends were cut back, 0 bases at V and 6 bases at J, with 9 bases in the middle. This CDR3 has 13 amino acids. CDR3 region: CASSLGGSSEAFF. CDR3 sequence (DNA): TGCGCCAGCAGCTTGGGGGGGTCGTCTGAAGCTTTCTTT.

CDR3 bases: TGCAGTGCACCGGCAGGGAGTGCTGAAGCTTTCTTT. This translates into CSAPAGSAEAFF. V gene TRBV20-1 combines with J gene TRBJ1-1, with D possibly being TRBD1 (5 bases). V was trimmed by 6 bases and J by 6 bases, leaving 14 bases between them. In germline, CDR1 is DFQATT, CDR2 SNEGSKA (reference sequence). There are 12 residues in the CDR3.

The rearrangement uses TRBV24-1 and TRBJ2-1, with 12 bases aligning to TRBD2. V trimming: 7 bases; J trimming: 6 bases; junction bases outside the gene matches: 3. CDR1 is KGHDR, CDR2 SFDVKD, per germline. CDR3 length: 14 amino acids. CDR3 sequence: CATRGLAGPNEQFF. In DNA, the CDR3 is TGTGCCACCAGAGGACTAGCGGGGCCCAATGAGCAGTTCTTC.

With respect to this clonotype: Just one base apart from a much larger clone, this may be a read error. The V and J genes are TRBV7-6 and TRBJ2-2; maybe TRBD1 (6 bases). Germline CDR1 SGHVS, CDR2 FNYEAQ. The CDR3 is made up of 15 amino acids. The CDR3 region is CASSPTDSNTGELLF. In DNA, the CDR3 is TGTGCCAGCAGCCCAACGGACAGTAACACCGGGGAGCTGCTTTTT.

This clonotype has a count of ten or more. V usage is TRBV15 and J usage is TRBJ1-2; D unresolved. Looked up from germline, CDR1 is LNHNV and CDR2 is YYDKDF (reference sequence). Between the trimmed V and J ends, which lost 0 bases and 4 bases, there was a span of 9 bases. This CDR3 region has 14 residues. The CDR3 bases are TGTGCCACCAGCAGAGACCAAGGTGGCTATGGCTACACCTTC. Its protein is CATSRDQGGYGYTF. The whole variable domain, remainder taken from reference TRBV15 and TRBJ1-2, is DAMVIQNPRYQVTQFGKPVTLSCSQTLNHNVMYWYQQKSSQAPKLLFHYYDKDFNNEADTPDNFQSRRPNTSFCFLDIRSPGLGDTAMYLCATSRDQGGYGYTFGSGTRLTVV.

This clonotype was observed once. A much larger clone lies a single base off, so this may be a read error. It is likely a read error, because the conserved phenylalanine at the end of the CDR3 is missing. The chain has TRBV5-1 and TRBJ1-1, with unresolved D. The CDR3 sequence is 13 residues long. Germline-derived CDR1 and CDR2 are SGHRS and YFSETQ. The V gene lost 4 bases and the J gene lost 1 base, with 8 bases spanning the gap. DNA for the CDR3: TGCGCCAGCAGCGATGACGGGAACACTGAAGCTTTCCTT. This encodes CASSDDGNTEAFL.

This clonotype was seen only once. V gene TRBV29-1 combines with J gene TRBJ1-2, with a weak D call TRBD1 (5 bases). The ends were cut back, 8 bases at V and 1 base at J, with 14 bases in the middle. CDR1 is SQVTM and CDR2 is ANQGSEA in the germline V gene. This CDR3 is built from 13 residues. The CDR3, as DNA: TGCAGCAGGGGCAGCCGAAGTAACTATGGCTACACCTTC. It encodes CSRGSRSNYGYTF.

This rearrangement joins TRBV29-1 to TRBJ2-7; TRBD1 agrees at 8 bases. Near its end, the DNA agrees better with TRBJ2-5, so the J call may be wrong. CDR1 SQVTM and CDR2 ANQGSEA come from the germline V gene. The CDR3 covers 12 residues. The CDR3 loop is CSATGTGGTQYF. Here the CDR3 DNA reads TGCAGCGCTACCGGGACAGGAGGGACCCAGTACTTC.

At least ten counts were recorded for this clonotype. This chain connects TRBV9 to TRBJ1-2, with 7 nucleotides matching TRBD1. The CDR3 is 13 residues long. CDR1 SGDLS and CDR2 YYNGEE come from the germline V gene. With 4 bases clipped from V and 6 bases from J, the junction kept 6 bases outside the gene matches. The CDR3 region is CASSLGDSNGYTF. DNA for the CDR3: TGTGCCAGCAGCTTAGGGGACAGTAATGGCTACACCTTC.

The V call is TRBV7-3, the J call TRBJ1-5; D is perhaps TRBD1 (5 bases). The CDR3 is made up of 15 amino acids. CDR1 is SGHTA, CDR2 FQGTGA, per germline. The V end lost 5 bases, the J end lost 5 bases, and 16 bases lay between the germline ends. CDR3 DNA: TGTGCCAGCAGCCAAGAAGGAGGAGGGGATCAGCCCCAGCATTTT. This translates into CASSQEGGGDQPQHF. The full variable domain, rest sourced from reference TRBV7-3 and TRBJ1-5, is GAGVSQTPSNKVTEKGKYVELRCDPISGHTALYWYRQSLGQGPEFLIYFQGTGAADDSGLPNDRFFAVRPEGSVSTLKIQRTERGDSAVYLCASSQEGGGDQPQHFGDGTRLSIL.

CDR3 DNA sequence: TGCAGTGTCACCTTTGCAGGCACCTACGAGCAGTACTTC. It specifies CSVTFAGTYEQYF. The chain combines TRBV20-1 with TRBJ2-7, with D hard to call. Germline CDR1 and CDR2: DFQATT and SNEGSKA (reference sequence). Trimming left V 7 bases short and J 2 bases short, with 15 bases between. The CDR3 extends over 13 amino acids.

This clonotype was observed many times. This chain links TRBV19 with TRBJ1-5; D is unresolved. The V gene's germline CDR1 is LNHDA and CDR2 SQIVND (reference sequence). Trimming shortened V by 4 bases and J by 0 bases, and 4 bases separated the two germline ends. The CDR3 totals 13 residues. CDR3 sequence: CASSKYSNQPQHF. As DNA, the CDR3 is TGTGCCAGTAGTAAGTATAGCAATCAGCCCCAGCATTTT.

Details on this clonotype: Possible read error: a much larger clone is one base away. The chain has TRBV2 and TRBJ1-1; possibly TRBD1 for D (5 bases). The CDR3 is 14 amino acids. Trimming shortened V by 6 bases and J by 6 bases, and 17 bases separated the two germline ends. Germline CDR1 and CDR2: SNHLY and FYNNEI. CDR3 DNA sequence: TGTGCCAGCAGCCGCGGGACTCGTGCCGCTGAAGCTTTCTTT. Encoded protein: CASSRGTRAAEAFF. Variable domain in full (rest from reference TRBV2 and TRBJ1-1): EPEVTQTPSHQVTQMGQEVILRCVPISNHLYFYWYRQILGQKVEFLVSFYNNEISEKSEIFDDQFSVERPDGSNFTLKIRSTKLEDSAMYFCASSRGTRAAEAFFGQGTRLTVV.

The CDR3, as DNA: TGTGCCATCAGTGGACAGGGCGCCTTCAATCAGCCCCAGCATTTT. Amino acid sequence: CAISGQGAFNQPQHF. The V gene is TRBV10-3, the J gene TRBJ1-5; 7 positions match TRBD1. The CDR3 contains 15 residues. CDR1 is ENHRY and CDR2 is SYGVKD in the germline V gene. V was pared by 4 bases and J by 3 bases, with 6 bases of the junction left unmatched.